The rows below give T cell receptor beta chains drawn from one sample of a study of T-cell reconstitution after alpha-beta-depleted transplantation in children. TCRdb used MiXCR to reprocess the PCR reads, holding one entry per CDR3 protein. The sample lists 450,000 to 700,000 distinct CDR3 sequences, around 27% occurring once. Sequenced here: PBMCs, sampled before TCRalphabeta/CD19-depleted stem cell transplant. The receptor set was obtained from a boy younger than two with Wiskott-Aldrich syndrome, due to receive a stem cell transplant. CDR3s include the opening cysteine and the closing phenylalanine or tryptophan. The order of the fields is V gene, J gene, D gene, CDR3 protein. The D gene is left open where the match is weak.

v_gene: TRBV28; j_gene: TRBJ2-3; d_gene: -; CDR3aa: CASKRAVFPDTQYF
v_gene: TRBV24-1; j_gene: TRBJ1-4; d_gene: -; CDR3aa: CATTTGGAREKLFF
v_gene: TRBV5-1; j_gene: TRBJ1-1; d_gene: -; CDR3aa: CASSLARIGNTEAFF
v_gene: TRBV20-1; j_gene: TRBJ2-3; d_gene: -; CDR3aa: CSASGASRTLDTQYF
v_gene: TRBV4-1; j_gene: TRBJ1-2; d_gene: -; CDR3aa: CASSQEGRKRYGYTF
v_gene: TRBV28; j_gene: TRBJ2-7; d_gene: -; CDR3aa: CASSLVQGPVYEQYF
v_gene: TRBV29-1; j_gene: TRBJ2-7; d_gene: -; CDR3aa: CSVAPGAYEQYF
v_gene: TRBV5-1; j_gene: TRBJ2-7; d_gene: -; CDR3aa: CASSTGQVGQHYEQYF
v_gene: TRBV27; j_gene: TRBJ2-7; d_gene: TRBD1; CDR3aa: CASSLVGTGGDEQYF
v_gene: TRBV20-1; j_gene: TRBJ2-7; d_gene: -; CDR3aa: CSATRASRPEQYF
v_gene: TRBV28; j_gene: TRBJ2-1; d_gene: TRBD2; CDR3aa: CASSLTSEGSEQFF
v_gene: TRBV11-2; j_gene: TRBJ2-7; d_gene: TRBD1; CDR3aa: CASSLDWVDRGLYEQYF
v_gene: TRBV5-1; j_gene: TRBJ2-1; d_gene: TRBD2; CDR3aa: CASSSLGASGRLGTGNEQFF
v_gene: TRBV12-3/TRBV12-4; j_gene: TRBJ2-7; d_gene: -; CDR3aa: CASGVAYEQYF
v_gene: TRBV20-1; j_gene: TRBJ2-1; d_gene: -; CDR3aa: CSARDPGVRIYNEQFF
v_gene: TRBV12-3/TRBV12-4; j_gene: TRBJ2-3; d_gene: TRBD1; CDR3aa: CASSLRQGANTQYF
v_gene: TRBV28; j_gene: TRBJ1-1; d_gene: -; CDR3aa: CASSFSGGSGTEAFF
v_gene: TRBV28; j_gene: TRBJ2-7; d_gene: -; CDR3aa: CASSKPGPMYYEQYF
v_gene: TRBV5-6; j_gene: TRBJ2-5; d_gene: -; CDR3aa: CASSLSGIRETQYF
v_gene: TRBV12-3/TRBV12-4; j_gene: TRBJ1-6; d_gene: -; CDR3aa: CASSLAGPFSPLHF
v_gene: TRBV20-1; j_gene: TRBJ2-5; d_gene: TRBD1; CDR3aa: CSAYGTGGPWQETQYF
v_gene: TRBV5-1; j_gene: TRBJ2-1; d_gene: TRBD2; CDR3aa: CASSLMTSGREFF
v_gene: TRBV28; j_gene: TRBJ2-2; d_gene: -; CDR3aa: CASSFGGTTTGELFF
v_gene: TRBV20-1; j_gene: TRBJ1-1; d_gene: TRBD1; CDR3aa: CSALYQGAAEAFF
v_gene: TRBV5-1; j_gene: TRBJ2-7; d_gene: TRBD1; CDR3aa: CASSQFDRGPYEQYF
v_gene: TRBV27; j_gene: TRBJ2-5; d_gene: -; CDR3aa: CASSLMAFGSQETQYF
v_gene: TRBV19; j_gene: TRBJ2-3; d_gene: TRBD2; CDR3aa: CASKLAGQDTQYF
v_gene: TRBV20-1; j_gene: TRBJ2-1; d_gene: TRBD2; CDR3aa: CSATSRLADNEQFF